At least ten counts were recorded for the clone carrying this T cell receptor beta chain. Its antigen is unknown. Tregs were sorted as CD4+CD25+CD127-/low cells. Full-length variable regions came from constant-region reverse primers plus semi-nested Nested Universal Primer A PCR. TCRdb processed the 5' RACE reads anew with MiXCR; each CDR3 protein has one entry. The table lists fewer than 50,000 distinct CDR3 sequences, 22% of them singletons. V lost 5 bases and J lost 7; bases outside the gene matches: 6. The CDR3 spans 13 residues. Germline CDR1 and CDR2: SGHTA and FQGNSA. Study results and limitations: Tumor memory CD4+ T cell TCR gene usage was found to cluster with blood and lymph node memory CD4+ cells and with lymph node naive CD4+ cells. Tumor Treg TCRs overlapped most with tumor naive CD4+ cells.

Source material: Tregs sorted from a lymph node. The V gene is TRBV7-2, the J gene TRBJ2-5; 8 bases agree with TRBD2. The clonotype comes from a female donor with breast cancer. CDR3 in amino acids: CASSGTRSGTQYF. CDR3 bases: TGTGCCAGCAGCGGGACTAGATCCGGGACCCAGTACTTC.